This T cell receptor (beta chain) was observed in a study of blood T cell repertoires in COVID-19. About the research overall: The United States, Italy and Spain supplied acute and convalescent COVID-19 samples. From T cells, B-cell-depleted T cells, or PBMCs came the material, which was cDNA or gDNA.

Per germline, CDR1 MGHDK and CDR2 SYGVNS. After removal of 7 bases from V and 3 bases from J, the junction contained 6 bases not matched to a gene. The CDR3 sequence is 13 residues long. This clone turned up a few times. Categorization into cohorts depended on clinical history that participants reported. Per the original data handling: Researchers report that nucleated cell counts were estimated from reference gene primer amplification. Libraries were prepared by immunoSEQ multiplex PCR; TCRdb keeps only in-frame clonotypes and omits some of them. V and J calls and clone size are copied from that table; D and trimming were computed from the DNA. The data show around 190,000 clones, roughly 77% seen once.

The V and J genes are TRBV25-1 and TRBJ2-7, with TRBD1 matching over 7 bases. The origin of this receptor is a man aged 35-49 years who had recovered from COVID-19. The material sequenced was PBMCs or T cells enriched from blood (not recorded which). The CDR3 reads CASIGDSHYEQYF. DNA of the CDR3: TGTGCCAGCATCGGGGACAGCCACTACGAGCAGTACTTC.